These 20 T cell receptor beta chains were sequenced from one sample in a study of molecular identifiers for immune sequencing clone quantification. Using its own MiXCR run on the PCR reads, TCRdb lists one record per CDR3 protein. The sample shows about 320,000 distinct CDR3 sequences, about 22% of them seen only once. The sequenced sample was naive CD8+ T cells from blood, with Jurkat cell RNA spiked in. Subset described: FACS-sorted CD8+CD4-CCR7+CD45RA+ naive T cells. These receptor sequences come from a human donor in good health. Some libraries in this study had Jurkat cell RNA spiked in.

Only a few counts were recorded for this clonotype. The chain links TRBV11-2 to TRBJ2-1; 7 nucleotides agree with TRBD2. Germline V CDR1 and CDR2: SGHAT, FQNNGV. The CDR3 contains 14 residues. The ends lost 4 bases at V and 7 bases at J; junction bases unmatched: 7. CDR3 protein: CASSYPSGHNEQFF. The CDR3 region has the DNA TGTGCCAGCAGCTACCCTAGCGGCCATAATGAGCAGTTCTTC.

The chain joins TRBV6-2 or TRBV6-3 to TRBJ2-3, with TRBD1 as a possible D gene (6 bases). V was clipped by 8 bases and J by 1 base, with 19 bases between them. Looked up from germline, CDR1 is MNHEY and CDR2 is SVGEGT. There are 16 residues in the CDR3. Here the CDR3 DNA reads TGTGCCAGCGGCCTCCCCCGGGACATGCGCACAGATACGCAGTATTTT. This gives the protein CASGLPRDMRTDTQYF.

The sample holds many counts of this clonotype. The rearrangement uses TRBV30 and TRBJ1-1; D not certain. V was trimmed by 3 bases and J by 1 base, leaving 9 bases between them. The germline V gene has CDR1 GTSNPN and CDR2 SVGIG (reference sequence). This CDR3 is built from 13 residues. The CDR3: CAWSLEKNTEAFF. CDR3 in DNA: TGTGCCTGGAGCCTCGAGAAGAACACTGAAGCTTTCTTT.

The chain is built from TRBV19 and TRBJ1-5; no reliable D call. This CDR3 has 15 residues. V shed 3 bases and J shed 0 bases, with 9 bases lying between them. Germline loops: CDR1 LNHDA, CDR2 SQIVND (reference sequence). CDR3 protein: CASSIIDYSNQPQHF. In DNA, the CDR3 is TGTGCCAGTAGTATCATAGATTATAGCAATCAGCCCCAGCATTTT. Complete variable domain (other parts from reference TRBV19 and TRBJ1-5): DGGITQSPKYLFRKEGQNVTLSCEQNLNHDAMYWYRQDPGQGLRLIYYSQIVNDFQKGDIAEGYSVSREKKESFPLTVTSAQKNPTAFYLCASSIIDYSNQPQHFGDGTRLSIL.

This clonotype was seen many times. This chain connects TRBV12-3 or TRBV12-4 to TRBJ2-1, with D perhaps TRBD1 (6 bases). Trimming took off 4 bases at V and 10 bases at J, with 17 bases between the two ends. The CDR3 spans 14 residues. The CDR3 sequence: CASSSRTELLEQFF. In DNA form, the CDR3 reads TGTGCCAGCAGTTCTCGGACAGAACTCCTGGAGCAGTTCTTC.

In the case of this clonotype: Germline and junction disagree at one end, which may indicate a read error. The chain combines TRBV30 with TRBJ2-3; D is perhaps TRBD2 (6 bases). The CDR3 is 14 residues long. The germline V gene has CDR1 GTSNPN and CDR2 SVGIG (reference sequence). The CDR3 bases are TGTGCCTGGAGTCCGAGACTAGAGTGGGATACGCATTATTTT. This encodes CAWSPRLEWDTHYF.

In the case of this clonotype: The junction and the germline gene differ at one end; a read error may be behind it. The J gene is TRBJ2-7, the V gene TRBV4-2; possible D gene TRBD2, 6 bases. The length of the CDR3 is 16 residues. CDR1 is LGHNA, CDR2 YNFKEQ, per germline. The CDR3 protein is CASSQDFRGTSYERYF. CDR3 DNA sequence: TGTGCCAGCAGCCAAGATTTCCGGGGGACTTCCTACGAGCGGTACTTC.

This clonotype occurred many times. The chain employs TRBV7-9 and TRBJ1-1; TRBD1 aligns across 7 bases. Trimming at V came to 4 bases and at J to 0 bases, leaving 5 bases not matched to a gene. Germline V gene lookup returns CDR1 SEHNR and CDR2 FQNEAQ (reference sequence). This CDR3 is built from 15 residues. Written as DNA, the CDR3 is TGTGCCAGCAGCTCGTCGACAGGGATGAACACTGAAGCTTTCTTT. Protein product: CASSSSTGMNTEAFF.

In the case of this clonotype: A read error may explain this, as a much larger clone is one base away. The gene calls are TRBV12-3 or TRBV12-4 and TRBJ1-1; 8 bases map to TRBD1. CDR3 length equals 15 residues. Germline trimming cut 11 bases from V and 0 bases from J; bases unmatched to any gene: 11. The CDR3 region has the DNA TGTGCCCGCGCGCAATCAGGGGGCTTGAACACTGAAGCTTTCTTT. This gives the protein CARAQSGGLNTEAFF.

This clonotype was found many times. This rearrangement joins TRBV28 to TRBJ1-5; tentative D call: TRBD1 (5 bases). Trimming pared 5 bases from V and 5 bases from J, leaving 31 bases between. Germline CDR1 is MDHEN and CDR2 is SYDVKM. This CDR3 is 20 amino acids long. This CDR3 is CASSTPDGALPGEGDQPQHF. The CDR3 DNA reads TGTGCCAGCAGTACACCCGACGGGGCCCTTCCCGGGGAAGGCGATCAGCCCCAGCATTTT.

This clonotype was seen ten or more times. The V gene is TRBV12-3 or TRBV12-4, the J gene TRBJ2-3, with D perhaps matching TRBD2 (5 bases). The CDR3 loop spans 16 amino acids. With 6 bases removed from V and 1 base from J, the gap between germline ends came to 17 bases. As DNA, the CDR3 is TGTGCCAGCAGATCAGACGCGGGTTGGGGCACAGATACGCAGTATTTT. It translates to CASRSDAGWGTDTQYF.

In its sample, this clonotype was seen once. The chain has TRBV14 and TRBJ2-5, with a tentative D call TRBD2 (7 bases). V shed 8 bases and J shed 2 bases, with 21 bases lying between them. The length of the CDR3 is 16 residues. Looked up from germline, CDR1 is SGHDN and CDR2 is FVKESK. This CDR3 reads CASGLSGGAPQETQYF. DNA of the CDR3: TGTGCCAGCGGCCTTTCGGGGGGCGCCCCTCAAGAGACCCAGTACTTC.

Remarks on this clonotype: This could be a read error, since a much larger clone is one nucleotide away. The chain uses TRBV29-1 and TRBJ2-1, with D hard to call. In germline, CDR1 is SQVTM, CDR2 ANQGSEA. Deletions cut 5 bases from V and 1 base from J, with 9 bases between. The CDR3 is made up of 13 amino acids. CDR3 residues: CSVSLGSYNEQFF. The CDR3 bases are TGCAGCGTTTCTCTGGGTTCCTACAATGAGCAGTTCTTC.

This clonotype was counted ten times or more. This CDR3 reads CASSPTGRRGANVLTF. In nucleotides, the CDR3 is TGTGCCAGCAGTCCGACAGGGAGGAGGGGGGCCAACGTCCTGACTTTC. The chain couples TRBV28 to TRBJ2-6; D possibly corresponds to TRBD1 (7 bases). CDR3 length equals 16 residues. CDR1 MDHEN and CDR2 SYDVKM come from the germline V gene. V was shortened by 5 bases and J by 4 bases, with 15 bases between the two germline ends.

The rearrangement joins TRBV7-9 to TRBJ2-7; 7 bases line up with TRBD1. V lost 5 bases to trimming and J lost 5 bases; unmatched junction nucleotides: 12. Germline-derived CDR1 and CDR2 are SEHNR and FQNEAQ (reference sequence). The CDR3 length is 15 residues. The CDR3 sequence: CASSPPTGARDEQYF. CDR3 bases: TGTGCCAGCAGCCCCCCCACAGGGGCACGCGACGAGCAGTACTTC.

This clonotype was observed a handful of times. The chain combines TRBV30 with TRBJ1-1, with D unclear. The CDR3 loop spans 13 amino acids. The V and J ends lost 0 bases and 4 bases respectively, with 9 bases between them. The germline CDR1 and CDR2 sequences are GTSNPN and SVGIG (reference sequence). This chain's CDR3 is CAWSVAVGTEAFF. CDR3 DNA: TGTGCCTGGAGTGTTGCAGTTGGCACTGAAGCTTTCTTT.

The genes are TRBV7-2 and TRBJ2-7, with D perhaps matching TRBD1 or TRBD2 (6 bases each). The CDR3 covers 15 residues. Germline values: CDR1 SGHTA, CDR2 FQGNSA. V lost 8 bases to trimming and J lost 0 bases, with 17 bases between them. CDR3 residues: CASGPGALSSYEQYF. The CDR3 DNA sequence: TGTGCCAGCGGTCCGGGGGCTCTCAGCTCCTACGAGCAGTACTTC.

This clonotype was seen only a few times. This chain links TRBV12-3 or TRBV12-4 with TRBJ2-5; no firm D call. Between the trimmed V and J ends, which lost 1 base and 2 bases, there was a span of 11 bases. The CDR3 has 15 residues. CDR3 sequence reads: CASSLVGFGQETQYF. The CDR3 nucleotides read TGTGCCAGCAGTTTAGTGGGTTTCGGTCAAGAGACCCAGTACTTC.

The chain employs TRBV11-2 and TRBJ2-1; D is unclear. Trimming cost V 6 bases and J 12 bases, with 21 bases left between them. CDR1 and CDR2 from the germline V gene are SGHAT and FQNNGV. The CDR3 is 14 residues long. In nucleotides, the CDR3 is TGTGCCAGCAGTAAAACGAATATCCCGGATTGGCAGTTCTTC. Translated, it gives CASSKTNIPDWQFF. The full variable domain, rest sourced from reference TRBV11-2 and TRBJ2-1, is EAGVAQSPRYKIIEKRQSVAFWCNPISGHATLYWYQQILGQGPKLLIQFQNNGVVDDSQLPKDRFSAERLKGVDSTLKIQPAKLEDSAVYLCASSKTNIPDWQFFGPGTRLTVL.

The CDR3 DNA reads TGTGCCAGTTCAAGCGGGGGCGGGTACAATGAGCAGTTCTTC. It encodes CASSSGGGYNEQFF. The chain employs TRBV6-5 and TRBJ2-1, with 8 bases lining up with TRBD2. V trimming: 9 bases; J trimming: 4 bases; junction bases outside the gene matches: 8. The CDR3 consists of 14 residues. Germline values: CDR1 MNHEY, CDR2 SVGAGI.